A single sample gave rise to the 20 T cell receptor beta chains below, sequenced in a study of blood T cell repertoires in COVID-19. TCRdb's copy holds only in-frame clones and misses some; the assay was immunoSEQ multiplex PCR. The table lists roughly 350,000 clones, around nine tenths of them singletons. The sample consisted of peripheral blood. The receptors shown here come from a woman between 45 and 60 years old with active or convalescent COVID-19.

The J gene is TRBJ1-2, the V gene TRBV5-4, with 8 bases that match TRBD1. Germline values: CDR1 SGHNT, CDR2 YYREEE (reference sequence). CDR3 size: 13 residues. V dropped 4 bases and J dropped 6; count of bases not matched to a gene: 5. In nucleotides, the CDR3 is TGTGCCAGCAGCCAAGGACAGGGCAATGGCTACACCTTC. The encoded protein is CASSQGQGNGYTF.

V is TRBV12-5 and J is TRBJ2-5; a weak D match, TRBD1 (7 bases). The V end was cut by 7 bases, the J end by 2 bases, with 23 bases between. CDR1 LGHNT and CDR2 FRNRAP come from the germline V gene. The CDR3 totals 17 residues. This CDR3 reads CASVRGVIGGSQETQYF. DNA for the CDR3: TGTGCTAGTGTGAGGGGGGTAATAGGGGGCTCGCAAGAGACCCAGTACTTC.

V usage is TRBV7-9 and J usage is TRBJ2-5, with 9 bases lining up with TRBD2. Looked up from germline, CDR1 is SEHNR and CDR2 is FQNEAQ (reference sequence). After removal of 1 base from V and 6 bases from J, the junction contained 6 bases not matched to a gene. The CDR3 contains 15 residues. The CDR3 loop reads CASSLGASGVKTQYF. The CDR3 coding sequence is TGTGCCAGCAGCTTAGGAGCTAGCGGGGTAAAGACCCAGTACTTC.

The chain is built from TRBV5-5 and TRBJ1-4; no clear D. CDR1 and CDR2 (germline): SGHKS, YYEKEE (reference sequence). V lost 4 bases, J lost 5 bases, and 18 bases lay in between. The CDR3 contains 16 residues. The CDR3 nucleotides read TGTGCCAGCAGCAACCCGTGGCGGGATCAAAATGAAAAACTGTTTTTT. Its translation: CASSNPWRDQNEKLFF.

V is TRBV18 and J is TRBJ2-1, with 12 bases matching TRBD2. The V and J ends lost 0 bases and 10 bases, in that order; junction bases with no gene match: 7. From germline, CDR1 is KGHSH and CDR2 LQKENI. The CDR3 sequence is 16 residues long. The CDR3 nucleotides read TGTGCCAGCTCACCACCGTCTAGCGGGGGGGCAGGGGAGCAGTTCTTC. This encodes CASSPPSSGGAGEQFF.

This sequence joins TRBV7-2 and TRBJ2-7; the match to TRBD2 covers 7 bases. Losses at the gene ends were 3 bases for V and 4 bases for J; bases not matched to a gene: 6. This CDR3 has 14 amino acids. Germline V gives CDR1 SGHTA, CDR2 FQGNSA. Here the CDR3 reads CASSFISGSYEQYF. The CDR3 DNA reads TGTGCCAGCAGCTTCATTAGCGGGTCTTACGAGCAGTACTTC.

This chain joins TRBV27 and TRBJ2-1; 9 nucleotides agree with TRBD1. This CDR3 has 15 amino acids. The germline gives CDR1 MNHEY, CDR2 SMNVEV (reference sequence). The junction had 8 bases not matched to a gene; V was cut back by 4 bases and J by 7 bases. The CDR3 loop reads CASSSSQGAGNEQFF. The CDR3 DNA is TGTGCCAGCAGTTCTTCACAGGGGGCTGGGAATGAGCAGTTCTTC.

On this clone itself: The junction differs from germline at one of its ends, possibly a read error. The CDR3 sequence: CTSSLRGLDGYTF. DNA for the CDR3: TGTACCAGCAGTTTAAGGGGCTTGGATGGCTACACCTTC. The V and J genes are TRBV27 and TRBJ1-2; D is possibly TRBD1 (5 bases). Germline V lookup: CDR1 MNHEY, CDR2 SMNVEV (reference sequence). The CDR3 contains 13 residues.

The V call is TRBV12-3 or TRBV12-4, the J call TRBJ2-7; D possibly corresponds to TRBD2 (6 bases). CDR3 length: 11 residues. V was clipped by 4 bases and J by 6 bases, with 7 bases between them. CDR3 coding DNA: TGTGCCAGCAGTTGGAGGGGCGAGCAGTACTTC. Protein product: CASSWRGEQYF.

The CDR3 loop reads CASSLTGEPFTGNTIYF. The DNA of the CDR3 is TGTGCCAGCAGTTTAACAGGGGAACCGTTTACTGGAAACACCATATATTTT. The chain employs TRBV27 and TRBJ1-3; 7 positions match TRBD1. Germline loops: CDR1 MNHEY, CDR2 SMNVEV (reference sequence). J lost 2 bases, V lost 2 bases, and 9 bases had no gene match. The CDR3 totals 17 residues.

This rearrangement joins TRBV7-2 to TRBJ2-4; TRBD2 matches at 15 bases. J was trimmed by 6 bases and V by 5 bases; bases with no gene match: 8. Germline-derived CDR1 and CDR2 are SGHTA and FQGNSA. The CDR3 extends over 17 amino acids. The CDR3 DNA reads as TGTGCCAGCAGCCCCGGACTAGCGGGGGGGCCGGTAAACATTCAGTACTTC. It yields the protein CASSPGLAGGPVNIQYF.

The chain is built from TRBV11-2 and TRBJ2-7, with 11 positions matching TRBD2. This CDR3 has 18 residues. Germline V gene lookup returns CDR1 SGHAT and CDR2 FQNNGV. J was trimmed by 2 bases and V by 1 base; bases with no gene match: 10. DNA of the CDR3: TGTGCCAGCAGCTTAGTGAATAGCGGGAGGGCCCCGACCTACGAGCAGTACTTC. This sequence encodes CASSLVNSGRAPTYEQYF.

V usage is TRBV18 and J usage is TRBJ2-3, with 7 bases identical to TRBD1. Trimming removed 5 bases from V and 1 base from J; junction bases left unmatched: 6. Germline V gene sequence: CDR1 KGHSH, CDR2 LQKENI. The CDR3 has 15 residues. CDR3 nucleotides: TGTGCCAGCTCAACCAGACAGGGCGGCACAGATACGCAGTATTTT. Its protein is CASSTRQGGTDTQYF.

CDR3 DNA: TGTGCCAGCAGCCAATCTTACGGCGGCCCCCGGGAGACCCAGTACTTC. Translating it yields CASSQSYGGPRETQYF. The chain couples TRBV3-1 (or the pseudogene TRBV3-2) to TRBJ2-5; D is unresolved. Germline values: CDR1 LGHDT, CDR2 YNNKEL (reference sequence). Trimming took 2 bases from V and 5 from J, leaving 18 bases between them. CDR3 length: 16 residues.

This chain links TRBV28 with TRBJ1-4; D is ambiguous. Germline lookup yields CDR1 MDHEN and CDR2 SYDVKM. This CDR3 has 16 residues. V lost 3 bases to trimming and J lost 0 bases, with 11 bases between them. The DNA for the CDR3 is TGTGCCAGCAGTTTTCGCATACTTGCAACTAATGAAAAACTGTTTTTT. Translating gives CASSFRILATNEKLFF.

The chain has TRBV19 and TRBJ1-6; D is undetermined. Germline lookup yields CDR1 LNHDA and CDR2 SQIVND (reference sequence). The germline V and J ends were trimmed by 5 bases and 10 bases, with 12 bases remaining between them. There are 13 residues in the CDR3. For the CDR3, the DNA is TGTGCCAGTAGTGGCGGAATGAAATCACCCCTCCACTTT. This encodes CASSGGMKSPLHF.

V is TRBV27 and J is TRBJ1-6, with D maybe TRBD1 (6 bases). Germline V gives CDR1 MNHEY, CDR2 SMNVEV (reference sequence). The CDR3 consists of 15 residues. V lost 1 base and J 7 bases, leaving 11 bases between the germline ends. Here the CDR3 DNA reads TGTGCCAGCAGTTTATTGACAGGAATCAATTCACCCCTCCACTTT. Protein: CASSLLTGINSPLHF.

This sequence joins TRBV19 and TRBJ1-3; no clear D. Deletions cut 3 bases from V and 1 base from J, with 7 bases between. CDR1 and CDR2 from the germline V gene are LNHDA and SQIVND (reference sequence). The CDR3 has 14 residues. The DNA of the CDR3 is TGTGCCAGTAGTATGAGGGAGTCTGGAAACACCATATATTTT. It yields the protein CASSMRESGNTIYF. The complete variable domain, with remaining parts taken from reference TRBV19 and TRBJ1-3, reads DGGITQSPKYLFRKEGQNVTLSCEQNLNHDAMYWYRQDPGQGLRLIYYSQIVNDFQKGDIAEGYSVSREKKESFPLTVTSAQKNPTAFYLCASSMRESGNTIYFGEGSWLTVV.

The V and J genes are TRBV18 and TRBJ1-1; D unclear. The ends were cut back, 6 bases at V and 1 base at J, with 9 bases in the middle. The CDR3 has 13 amino acids. The germline V gene encodes CDR1 KGHSH and CDR2 LQKENI. Written as DNA, the CDR3 is TGTGCCAGCTCTCGGGAGGGGAACACTGAAGCTTTCTTT. It is translated as CASSREGNTEAFF.

A note on this clone: This sample includes further DNA sequences coding for the same CDR3. The chain is built from TRBV5-1 and TRBJ2-1, with 7 bases that match TRBD2. The V gene end was trimmed by 0 bases and the J gene end by 0 bases; junction bases not matched to a gene: 6. The germline gives CDR1 SGHRS, CDR2 YFSETQ. CDR3 length: 17 amino acids. CDR3 sequence reads: CASSLGAGSSSYNEQFF. CDR3 coding DNA: TGCGCCAGCAGCTTGGGAGCGGGGTCGAGCTCCTACAATGAGCAGTTCTTC.